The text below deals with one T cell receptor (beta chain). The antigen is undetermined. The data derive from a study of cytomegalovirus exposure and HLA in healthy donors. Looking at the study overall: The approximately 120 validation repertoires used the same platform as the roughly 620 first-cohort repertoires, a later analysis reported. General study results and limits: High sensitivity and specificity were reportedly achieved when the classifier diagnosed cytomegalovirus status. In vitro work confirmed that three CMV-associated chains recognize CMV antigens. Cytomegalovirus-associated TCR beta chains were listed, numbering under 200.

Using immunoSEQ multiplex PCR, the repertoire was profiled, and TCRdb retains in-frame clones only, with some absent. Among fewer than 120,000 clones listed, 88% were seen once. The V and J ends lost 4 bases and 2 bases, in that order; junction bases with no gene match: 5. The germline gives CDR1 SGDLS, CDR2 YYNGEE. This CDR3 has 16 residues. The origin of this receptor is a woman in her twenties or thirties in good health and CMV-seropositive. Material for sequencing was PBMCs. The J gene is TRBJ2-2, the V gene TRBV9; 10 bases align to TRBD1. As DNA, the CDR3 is TGTGCCAGCAGCCCAGGGACAGGGGCCAACACCGGGGAGCTGTTTTTT. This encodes CASSPGTGANTGELFF.